This record concerns one T cell receptor (beta chain) sequence. This entry comes from a study of blood T cell repertoires in COVID-19. Overall study context: COVID-19 samples collected from the United States, Italy and Spain covered acute and convalescent phases. In each case, the material was cDNA or gDNA derived from T cells, B-cell-depleted T cells, or PBMCs.

Between the trimmed V and J ends, which lost 2 bases and 5 bases, there was a span of 18 bases. Germline loops: CDR1 SGHTA, CDR2 FQGNSA. The CDR3 extends over 16 amino acids. In the original processing: Quantification of nucleated cells was approximated via reference gene primer amplification. Repertoires were generated with immunoSEQ multiplex PCR, while TCRdb's copy carries only in-frame clones and drops some. That table furnishes V, J and clone size, whereas the DNA furnished D and trimming. The sample lists 260,000 or so clones; approximately 80% were seen once. The sample taken for sequencing was peripheral blood. The chain joins TRBV7-2 to TRBJ1-2; D unresolved. The TCR sequence derives from a human donor in a cohort sampled during active COVID-19. CDR3 amino acids: CASSLIRSGSGYGYTF. The CDR3, as DNA: TGTGCCAGCAGCTTAATCCGTTCCGGGAGTGGGTATGGCTACACCTTC.